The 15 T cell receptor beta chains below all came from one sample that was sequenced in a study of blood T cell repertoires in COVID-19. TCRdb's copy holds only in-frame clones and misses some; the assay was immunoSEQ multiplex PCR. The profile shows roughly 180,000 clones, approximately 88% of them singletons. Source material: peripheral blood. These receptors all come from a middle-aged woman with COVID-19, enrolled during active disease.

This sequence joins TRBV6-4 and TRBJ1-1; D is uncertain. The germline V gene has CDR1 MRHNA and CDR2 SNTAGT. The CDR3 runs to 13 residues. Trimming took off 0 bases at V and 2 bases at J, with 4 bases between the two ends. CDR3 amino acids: CASSDSANTEAFF. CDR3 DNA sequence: TGTGCCAGCAGTGACTCGGCAAACACTGAAGCTTTCTTT.

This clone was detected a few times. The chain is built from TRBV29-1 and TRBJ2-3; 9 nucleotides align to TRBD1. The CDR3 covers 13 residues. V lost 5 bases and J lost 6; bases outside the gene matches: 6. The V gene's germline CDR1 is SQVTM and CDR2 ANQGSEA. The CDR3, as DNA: TGCAGCGTTCTCCCACAGGGGGCGGATACGCAGTATTTT. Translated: CSVLPQGADTQYF.

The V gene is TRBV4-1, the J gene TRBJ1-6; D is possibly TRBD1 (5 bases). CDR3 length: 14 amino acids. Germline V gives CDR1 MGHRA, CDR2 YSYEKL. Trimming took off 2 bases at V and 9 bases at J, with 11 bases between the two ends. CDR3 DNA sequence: TGCGCCAGCAGCCAAACCGACAGTGGTTCACCCCTCCACTTT. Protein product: CASSQTDSGSPLHF.

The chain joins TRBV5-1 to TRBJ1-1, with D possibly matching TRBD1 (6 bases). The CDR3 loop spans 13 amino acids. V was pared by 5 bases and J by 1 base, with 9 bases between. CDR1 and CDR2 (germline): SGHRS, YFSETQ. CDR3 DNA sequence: TGCGCCAGCAGTGGGGACACGAACACTGAAGCTTTCTTT. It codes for CASSGDTNTEAFF.

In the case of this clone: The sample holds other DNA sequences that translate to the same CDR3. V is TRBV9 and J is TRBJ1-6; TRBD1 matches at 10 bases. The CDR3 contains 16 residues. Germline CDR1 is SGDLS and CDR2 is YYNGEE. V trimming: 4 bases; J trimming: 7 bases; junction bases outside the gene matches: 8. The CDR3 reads CASSSRDRGGNSPLHF. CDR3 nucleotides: TGTGCCAGCAGCTCTCGGGACAGGGGTGGGAATTCACCCCTCCACTTT.

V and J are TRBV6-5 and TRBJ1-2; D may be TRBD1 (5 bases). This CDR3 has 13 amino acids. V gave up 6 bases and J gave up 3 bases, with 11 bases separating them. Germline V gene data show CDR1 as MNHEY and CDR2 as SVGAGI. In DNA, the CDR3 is TGTGCCAGCAGCAGGGAATTTTACTATGGCTACACCTTC. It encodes CASSREFYYGYTF.

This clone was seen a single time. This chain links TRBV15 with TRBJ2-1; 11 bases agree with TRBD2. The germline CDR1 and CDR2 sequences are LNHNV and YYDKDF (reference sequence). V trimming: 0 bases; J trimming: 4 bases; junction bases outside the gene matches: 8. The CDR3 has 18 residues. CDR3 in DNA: TGTGCCACCAGCAGAGATAGGGCTAGCGGGGGGCCTTACAATGAGCAGTTCTTC. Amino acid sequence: CATSRDRASGGPYNEQFF.

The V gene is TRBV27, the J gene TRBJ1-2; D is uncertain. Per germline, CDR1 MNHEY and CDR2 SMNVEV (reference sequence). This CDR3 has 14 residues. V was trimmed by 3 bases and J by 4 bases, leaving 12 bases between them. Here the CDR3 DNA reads TGTGCCAGCAGTTTTATTGGTAGTTCCTATGGCTACACCTTC. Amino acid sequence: CASSFIGSSYGYTF.

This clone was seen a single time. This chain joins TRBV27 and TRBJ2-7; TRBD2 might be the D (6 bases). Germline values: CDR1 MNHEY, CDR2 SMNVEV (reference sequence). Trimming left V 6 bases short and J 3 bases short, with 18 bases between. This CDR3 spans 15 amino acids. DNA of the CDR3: TGTGCCAGCAGGCGAGGTGGTAGCGGAGTCTACGAGCAGTACTTC. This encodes CASRRGGSGVYEQYF.

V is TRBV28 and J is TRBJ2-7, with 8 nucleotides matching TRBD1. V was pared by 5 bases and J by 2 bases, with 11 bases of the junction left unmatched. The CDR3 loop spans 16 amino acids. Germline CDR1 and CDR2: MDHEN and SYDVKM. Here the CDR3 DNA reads TGTGCCAGCAGTGGGACCGGGACAGGCCATCCCTACGAGCAGTACTTC. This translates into CASSGTGTGHPYEQYF.

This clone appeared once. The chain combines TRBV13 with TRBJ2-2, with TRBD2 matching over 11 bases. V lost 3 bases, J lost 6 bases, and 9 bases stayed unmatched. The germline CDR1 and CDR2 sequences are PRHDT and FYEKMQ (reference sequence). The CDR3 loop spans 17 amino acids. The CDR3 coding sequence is TGTGCCAGCAGCTTGCTGACTAGCGGGAAGGGGCCCGGGGAGCTGTTTTTT. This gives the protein CASSLLTSGKGPGELFF.

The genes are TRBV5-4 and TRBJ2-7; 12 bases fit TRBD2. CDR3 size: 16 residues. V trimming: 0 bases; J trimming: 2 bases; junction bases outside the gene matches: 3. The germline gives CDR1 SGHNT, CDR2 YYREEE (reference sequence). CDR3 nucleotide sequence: TGTGCCAGCAGCTTGGGCCGACTAGCGGGAGCCTACGAGCAGTACTTC. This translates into CASSLGRLAGAYEQYF.

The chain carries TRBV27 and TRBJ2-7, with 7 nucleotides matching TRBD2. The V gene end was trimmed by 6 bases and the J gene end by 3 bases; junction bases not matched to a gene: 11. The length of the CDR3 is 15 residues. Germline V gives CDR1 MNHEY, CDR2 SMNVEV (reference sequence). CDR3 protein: CASRAEGGNDYEQYF. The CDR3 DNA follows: TGTGCCAGCAGGGCAGAGGGAGGGAACGACTACGAGCAGTACTTC.

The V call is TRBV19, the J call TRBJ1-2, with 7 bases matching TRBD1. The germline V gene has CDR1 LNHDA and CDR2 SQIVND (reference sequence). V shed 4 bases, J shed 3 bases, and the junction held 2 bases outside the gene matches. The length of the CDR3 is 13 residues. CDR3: CASSTGTDYGYTF. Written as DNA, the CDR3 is TGTGCCAGTAGTACCGGGACAGACTATGGCTACACCTTC.

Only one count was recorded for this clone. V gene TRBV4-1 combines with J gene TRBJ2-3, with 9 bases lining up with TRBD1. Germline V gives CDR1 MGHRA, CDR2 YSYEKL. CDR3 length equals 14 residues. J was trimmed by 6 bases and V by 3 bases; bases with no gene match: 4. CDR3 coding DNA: TGCGCCAGCAGCCAGGGACAGGGTGTGGATACGCAGTATTTT. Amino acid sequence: CASSQGQGVDTQYF.